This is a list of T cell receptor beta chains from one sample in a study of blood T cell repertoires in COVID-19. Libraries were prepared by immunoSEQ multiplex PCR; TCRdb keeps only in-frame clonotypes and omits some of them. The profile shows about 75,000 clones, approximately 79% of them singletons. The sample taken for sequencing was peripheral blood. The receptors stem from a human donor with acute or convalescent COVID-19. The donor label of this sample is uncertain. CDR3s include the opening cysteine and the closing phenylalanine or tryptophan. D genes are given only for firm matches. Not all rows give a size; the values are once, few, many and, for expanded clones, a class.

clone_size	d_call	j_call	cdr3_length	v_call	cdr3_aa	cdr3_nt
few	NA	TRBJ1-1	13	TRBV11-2	CASSLRTNTEAFF	TGTGCCAGCAGCTTACGAACTAACACTGAAGCTTTCTTT
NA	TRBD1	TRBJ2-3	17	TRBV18	CASSPPRGQGNRDTQYF	TGTGCCAGCTCACCACCTAGGGGACAGGGTAACCGAGATACGCAGTATTTT
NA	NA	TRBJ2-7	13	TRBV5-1	CASKRDSTYEQYF	TGCGCCAGCAAGCGAGACAGTACCTACGAGCAGTACTTC
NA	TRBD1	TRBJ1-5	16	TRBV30	CAWSFSGTGSLGPQHF	TGTGCCTGGAGTTTTTCCGGGACAGGGTCTTTGGGGCCCCAGCATTTT
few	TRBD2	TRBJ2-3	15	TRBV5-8	CASSITGGHTDTQYF	TGTGCCAGCAGTATTACGGGAGGGCATACAGATACGCAGTATTTT
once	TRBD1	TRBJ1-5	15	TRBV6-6	CASSLDRVDNQPQHF	TGTGCCAGCAGCCTGGACAGGGTTGACAATCAGCCCCAGCATTTT
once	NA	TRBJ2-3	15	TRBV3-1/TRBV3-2	CASSQWRVFTDTQYF	TGTGCCAGCAGCCAATGGCGGGTTTTCACAGATACGCAGTATTTT
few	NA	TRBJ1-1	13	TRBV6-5	CASLQGLNTEAFF	TGTGCCAGCCTGCAGGGGTTGAACACTGAAGCTTTCTTT
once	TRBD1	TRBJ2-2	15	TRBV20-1	CSASSPDRAAGELFF	TGCAGTGCTAGTTCTCCGGACAGGGCAGCCGGGGAGCTGTTTTTT
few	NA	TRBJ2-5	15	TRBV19	CASSPFGGGPPAQYF	TGTGCCAGTAGCCCCTTTGGGGGCGGTCCTCCCGCCCAGTACTTC
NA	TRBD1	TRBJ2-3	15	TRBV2	CASSEQGQGGDTQYF	TGTGCCAGCAGTGAACAGGGACAGGGTGGAGATACGCAGTATTTT
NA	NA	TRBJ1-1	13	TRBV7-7	CASSRTANTEAFF	TGTGCTAGCAGCAGGACTGCGAACACTGAAGCTTTCTTT
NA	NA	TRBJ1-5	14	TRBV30	CAWSGAGGNQPQHF	TGTGCCTGGAGTGGGGCAGGGGGCAATCAGCCCCAGCATTTT
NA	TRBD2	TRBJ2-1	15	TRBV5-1	CASSPTSGGAWEQFF	TGCGCCAGCAGCCCAACTAGCGGGGGGGCCTGGGAGCAGTTCTTC
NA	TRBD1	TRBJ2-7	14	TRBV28	CASAGGRTSYEQYF	TGTGCCAGCGCAGGGGGTAGGACCTCCTACGAGCAGTACTTC
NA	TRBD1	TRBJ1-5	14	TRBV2	CASSNDRGAQPQHF	TGTGCCAGCAGTAACGACAGGGGGGCTCAGCCCCAGCATTTT
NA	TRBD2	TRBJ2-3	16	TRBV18	CASSPPAGGLTDTQYF	TGTGCCAGCTCACCACCTGCGGGGGGCCTCACAGATACGCAGTATTTT
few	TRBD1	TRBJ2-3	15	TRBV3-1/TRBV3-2	CASSQPDRSTDTQYF	TGTGCCAGCAGCCAACCGGACAGGAGCACAGATACGCAGTATTTT
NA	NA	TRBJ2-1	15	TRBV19	CASSRRAGSYNEQFF	TGTGCCAGTAGCCGAAGAGCGGGCTCCTACAATGAGCAGTTCTTC
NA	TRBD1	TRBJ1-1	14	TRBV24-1	CATKDRGGNTEAFF	TGTGCCACCAAGGACAGGGGGGGGAACACTGAAGCTTTCTTT
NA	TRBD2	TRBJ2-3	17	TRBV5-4	CASSRGLAVAGGDTQYF	TGTGCCAGCAGCCGAGGACTAGCGGTCGCCGGGGGCGATACGCAGTATTTT
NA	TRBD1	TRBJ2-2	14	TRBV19	CASKDRASTGELFF	TGTGCCAGCAAAGACAGGGCGTCCACCGGGGAGCTGTTTTTT
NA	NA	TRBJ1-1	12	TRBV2	CASKWGGVQAFF	TGTGCCAGCAAGTGGGGGGGGGTACAAGCTTTCTTT
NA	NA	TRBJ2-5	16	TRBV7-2	CASSLSGLQPEETQYF	TGTGCCAGCAGCTTATCGGGACTCCAGCCCGAAGAGACCCAGTACTTC
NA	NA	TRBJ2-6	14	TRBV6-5	CASSWSSGANVLTF	TGTGCCAGCAGTTGGAGCTCTGGGGCCAACGTCCTGACTTTC
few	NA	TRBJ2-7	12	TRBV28	CASRPSGYEQYF	TGTGCCAGCAGGCCTAGTGGCTACGAGCAGTACTTC
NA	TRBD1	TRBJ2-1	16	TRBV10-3	CAISDRNRGTGNEQFF	TGTGCCATCAGTGATAGGAACAGGGGGACTGGGAATGAGCAGTTCTTC
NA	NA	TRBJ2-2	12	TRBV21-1	CASSFVAGELFF	TGTGCCAGCAGCTTTGTAGCCGGGGAGCTGTTTTTT
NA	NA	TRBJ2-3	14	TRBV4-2	CASSQGPSTDTQYF	TGTGCCAGCAGCCAGGGCCCTAGCACAGATACGCAGTATTTT
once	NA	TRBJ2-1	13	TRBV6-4	CASSAQADNEQFF	TGTGCCAGCAGTGCCCAAGCCGACAATGAGCAGTTCTTC
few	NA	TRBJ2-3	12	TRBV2	CASNLASDTQYF	TGTGCCAGCAACCTAGCCTCAGATACGCAGTATTTT
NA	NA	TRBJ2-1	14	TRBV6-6	CASSYLGLRGGQFF	TGTGCCAGCAGTTACTTAGGACTTCGGGGAGGGCAGTTCTTC
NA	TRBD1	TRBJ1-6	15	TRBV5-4	CASSPLQGVSSPLHF	TGTGCCAGCAGCCCCCTACAGGGGGTATCATCACCCCTCCACTTT